The clone carrying this T cell receptor (beta chain) was recorded a few times. The sample originates from a study of T cell changes during pregnancy in multiple sclerosis. The V gene lost 8 bases and the J gene lost 1 base, with 14 bases spanning the gap. The CDR3 has 14 amino acids. In germline, CDR1 is WNHNN, CDR2 SYGVQD (reference sequence). This table comes from immunoSEQ multiplex PCR, and its TCRdb copy is limited to in-frame clones, with some not included. Of 65,000 to 70,000 clones in the sample, 85% to 95% were seen once. This clonotype originated in a female donor in good health, enrolled as a control in a pregnancy study. V gene TRBV10-1 combines with J gene TRBJ1-1; weak D call: TRBD1 (5 bases). The material was peripheral blood, obtained in the third trimester of pregnancy. The CDR3 coding sequence is TGCGCCAGCCGTCTACCGACAGAGAACACTGAAGCTTTCTTT. Amino acid sequence: CASRLPTENTEAFF.